This T cell receptor beta chain was found in a study of cytomegalovirus exposure and HLA in healthy donors. Points from the study as a whole: For most TCR beta V segments, an earlier analysis put the productive rate at about 87% or about 30% of the time. Apparent HLA restriction characterized most CMV-associated TCR beta chains in a later analysis. Later analysis identified about 17,000 TCR beta sequences associated with HLA alleles, using a false discovery rate threshold of 0.05.

A remark on this clone: Its antigen remains unidentified.

The PCR was carried out with 60 Vbeta primers and 13 Jbeta primers. The table came from immunoSEQ multiplex PCR; TCRdb's copy has only in-frame clones and leaves some out. Altogether fewer than 250,000 clones are present, 60% to 80% being singletons, with the ten largest covering around 1.6%. Germline CDR1 is SGHRS and CDR2 is YFSETQ. This CDR3 has 13 residues. The V segment lost 4 bases and the J segment 8 bases; nucleotides outside the gene matches: 8. The receptor was derived from a woman aged 18-30 years in good health and CMV-seronegative. The chain links TRBV5-1 to TRBJ1-1, with 7 bases aligning to TRBD1. The sequenced sample consisted of PBMCs. CDR3: CASSIMTGTEAFF. Written as DNA, the CDR3 is TGCGCCAGCAGCATAATGACAGGGACAGAAGCTTTCTTT. The full variable domain, completed using reference TRBV5-1 and TRBJ1-1, is KAGVTQTPRYLIKTRGQQVTLSCSPISGHRSVSWYQQTPGQGLQFLFEYFSETQRNKGNFPGRFSGRQFSNSRSEMNVSTLELGDSALYLCASSIMTGTEAFFGQGTRLTVV.